The clone carrying this TCR beta chain was counted between two and nine times. The data are from a study of blood T cell repertoires in COVID-19. Assay: immunoSEQ multiplex PCR; the TCRdb copy retains only in-frame clones and omits some. The sample includes about 300,000 clones, around 87% of them seen just once. Looked up from germline, CDR1 is LNHNV and CDR2 is YYDKDF (reference sequence). The CDR3 runs 15 residues. V dropped 0 bases and J dropped 10 bases, with 13 bases sitting between them. The clonotype originates from a man aged 18 to 30 with active or convalescent COVID-19. The V gene is TRBV15, the J gene TRBJ1-6; D is unresolved. The material sequenced was peripheral blood. CDR3 in amino acids: CATSRDLGRGSPLHF. CDR3 in DNA: TGTGCCACCAGCAGAGATCTCGGCAGAGGATCACCCCTCCACTTT.